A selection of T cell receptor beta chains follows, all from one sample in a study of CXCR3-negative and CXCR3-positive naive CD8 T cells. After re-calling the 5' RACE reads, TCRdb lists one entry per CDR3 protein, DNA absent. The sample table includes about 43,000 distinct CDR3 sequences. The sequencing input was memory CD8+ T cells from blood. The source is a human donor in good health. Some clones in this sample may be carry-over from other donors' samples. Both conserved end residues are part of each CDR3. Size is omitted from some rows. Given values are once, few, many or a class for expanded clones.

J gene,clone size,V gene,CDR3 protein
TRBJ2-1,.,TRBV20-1,CSANGGLAGHEQFF
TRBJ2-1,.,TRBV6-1,CASKAGGYDNEQFF
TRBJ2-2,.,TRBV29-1,CSVETGGGTGELFF
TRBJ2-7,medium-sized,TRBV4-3,CASSQGRGLSYEQYF
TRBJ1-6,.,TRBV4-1,CASSPGEGSPLHF
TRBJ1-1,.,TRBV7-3,CASSGRQSRTFMNTEAFF
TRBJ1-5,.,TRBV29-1,CSVGGGWNQPQHF
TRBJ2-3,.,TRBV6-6,CASSYTRPDTQYF
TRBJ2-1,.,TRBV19,CASSIGTSSYNEQFF
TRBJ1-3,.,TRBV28,CASMGLLGYTIYF
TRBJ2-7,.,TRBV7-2,CASSDRTYEQYF
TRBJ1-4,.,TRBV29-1,CSVEAVGDRGPVGEKLFF
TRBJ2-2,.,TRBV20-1,CSAEWSGTGVTGELFF
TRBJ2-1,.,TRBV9,CASSVNGNEQFF
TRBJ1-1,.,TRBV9,CASSEPGTEAFF
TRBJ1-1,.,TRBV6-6,CASSYLPYWDLAFF
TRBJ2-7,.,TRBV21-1,CASSKRGTGKDEQYF
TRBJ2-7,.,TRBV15,CATSQKPDRYYEQYF
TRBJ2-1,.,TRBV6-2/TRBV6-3,CASTSLDTYNEQFF
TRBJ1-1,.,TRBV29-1,CSVKKTEEVAEAFF
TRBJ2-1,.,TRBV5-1,CASSSDTSSYNEQFF
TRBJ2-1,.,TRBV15,CATSSPGQGNNEQFF
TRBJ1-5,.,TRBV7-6,CASSPSGFGQPQHF
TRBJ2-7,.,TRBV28,CASSLVASGPPYEQYF
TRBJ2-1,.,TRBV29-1,CSAPGQSYNEQFF
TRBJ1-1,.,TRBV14,CASSPTGQGRTSAEAFF
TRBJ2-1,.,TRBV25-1,CASAPLSGGHNEQFF
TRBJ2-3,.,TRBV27,CASSLRSGAEVPDTQYF
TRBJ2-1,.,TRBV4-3,CASSQDTGPYNEQFF
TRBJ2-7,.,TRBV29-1,CSAAVSPPYEQYF
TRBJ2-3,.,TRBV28,CASSWGGRGGSTDTQYF
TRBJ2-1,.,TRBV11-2,CASSPMPGLADNEQFF
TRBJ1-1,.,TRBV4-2,CASSQVGGGTEAFF
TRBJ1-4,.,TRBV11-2,CASSPTGTANEKLFF
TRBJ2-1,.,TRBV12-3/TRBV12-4,CASRVSGGPYNEQFF
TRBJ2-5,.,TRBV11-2,CASSLGRERGPYQETQYF
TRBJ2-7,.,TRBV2,CASSESDTAYEQYF
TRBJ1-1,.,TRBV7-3,CASRGMNTEAFF
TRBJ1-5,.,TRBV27,CASSWASNQPQHF
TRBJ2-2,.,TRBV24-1,CATSWRGKDTGELFF
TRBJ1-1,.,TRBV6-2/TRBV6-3,CASLVAGGLNTEAFF
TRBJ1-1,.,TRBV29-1,CSVVPAAGQEAFF
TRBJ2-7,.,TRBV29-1,CSVESEDEQYF
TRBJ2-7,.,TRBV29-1,CSVERRMSSYEQYF
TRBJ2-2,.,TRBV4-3,CASSQRGVAGELFF